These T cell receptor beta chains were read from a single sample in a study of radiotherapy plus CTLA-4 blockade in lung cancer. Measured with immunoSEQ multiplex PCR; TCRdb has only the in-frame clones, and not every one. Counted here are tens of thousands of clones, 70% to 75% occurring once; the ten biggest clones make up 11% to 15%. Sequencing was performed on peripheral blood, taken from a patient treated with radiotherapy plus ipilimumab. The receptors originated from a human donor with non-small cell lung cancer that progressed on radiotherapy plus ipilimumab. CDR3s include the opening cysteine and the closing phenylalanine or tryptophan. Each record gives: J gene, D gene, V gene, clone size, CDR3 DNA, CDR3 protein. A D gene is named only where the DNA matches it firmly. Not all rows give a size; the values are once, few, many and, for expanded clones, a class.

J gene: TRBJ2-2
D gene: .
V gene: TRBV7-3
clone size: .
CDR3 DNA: TGTGCCAGCAGCTTATCCAGGGAGGCCGGGGAGCTGTTTTTT
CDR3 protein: CASSLSREAGELFF

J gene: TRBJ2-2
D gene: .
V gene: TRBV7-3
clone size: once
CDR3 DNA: TGTGCCAGCAGCTCAATGGCAGGGAGCACCGGGGAGCTGTTTTTT
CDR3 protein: CASSSMAGSTGELFF

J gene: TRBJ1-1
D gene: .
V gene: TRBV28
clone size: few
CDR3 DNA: TGTGCCAGCAGTCCCGTAGACAGCCCTGAAGCTTTCTTT
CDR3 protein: CASSPVDSPEAFF

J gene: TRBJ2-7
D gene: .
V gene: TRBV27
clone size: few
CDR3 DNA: TGTGCCAGCAGTTTATCCTTGGGGGGCTACGAGCAGTACTTC
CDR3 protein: CASSLSLGGYEQYF

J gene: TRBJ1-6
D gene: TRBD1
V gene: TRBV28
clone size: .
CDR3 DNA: TGTGCCAGCAGTCCCCTGACAGGGTTAGATCCCCACTTT
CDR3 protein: CASSPLTGLDPHF

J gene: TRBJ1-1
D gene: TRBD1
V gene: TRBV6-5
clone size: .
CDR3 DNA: TGTGCCAGCAGCCTACAGGGGAGGAACACTGAAGCTTTCTTT
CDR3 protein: CASSLQGRNTEAFF

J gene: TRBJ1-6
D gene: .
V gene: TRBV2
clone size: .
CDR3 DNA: TGTGCCAGCAGGAGCTCCTATAATTCACCCCTCCACTTT
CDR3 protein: CASRSSYNSPLHF

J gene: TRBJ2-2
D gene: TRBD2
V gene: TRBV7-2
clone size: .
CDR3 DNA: TGTGCCAGCAGCTCTAGCGGGGGGGCGAACACCGGGGAGCTGTTTTTT
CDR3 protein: CASSSSGGANTGELFF

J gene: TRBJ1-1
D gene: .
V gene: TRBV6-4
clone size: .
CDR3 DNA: TGTGCCAGCAGTGACTCATGGAAGGGGGAAGCTTTCTTT
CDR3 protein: CASSDSWKGEAFF

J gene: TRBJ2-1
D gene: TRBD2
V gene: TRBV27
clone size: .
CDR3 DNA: TGTGCCAGCAGTCCCGGGACTAGCAGCAATGAGCAGTTCTTC
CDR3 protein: CASSPGTSSNEQFF

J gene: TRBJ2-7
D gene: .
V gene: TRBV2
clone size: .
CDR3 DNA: TGTGCCAGCAGCGATCAGGTGCCTAGCTCCTACGAGCAGTACTTC
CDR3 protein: CASSDQVPSSYEQYF

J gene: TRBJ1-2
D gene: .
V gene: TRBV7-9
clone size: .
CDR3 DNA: TGTGCCAGCAGCCCGCCCGAGGTCTATGGCTACACCTTC
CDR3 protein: CASSPPEVYGYTF

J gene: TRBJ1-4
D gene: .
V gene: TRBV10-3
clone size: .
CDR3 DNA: TGTGCCATCAGTGAGTCCTCAGGATCTTTTGGGGAAAAACTGTTTTTT
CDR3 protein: CAISESSGSFGEKLFF

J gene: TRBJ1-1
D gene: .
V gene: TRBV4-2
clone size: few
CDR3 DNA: TGTGCCAGCAGCCAGGGGGAGCAGAATCTAGAAGCTTTCTTT
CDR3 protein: CASSQGEQNLEAFF

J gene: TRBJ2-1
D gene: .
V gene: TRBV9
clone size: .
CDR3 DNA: TGTGCCAGCAGCGTAGAAGTATCCCCTCGTAGGGACAATGAGCAGTTCTTC
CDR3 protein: CASSVEVSPRRDNEQFF

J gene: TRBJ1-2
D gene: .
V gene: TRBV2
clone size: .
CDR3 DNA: TGTGCCAGCAGTGAACATGGGACTAACTATGGCTACACCTTC
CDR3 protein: CASSEHGTNYGYTF

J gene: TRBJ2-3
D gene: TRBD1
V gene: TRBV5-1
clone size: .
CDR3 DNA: TGCGCCAGCAGCGGGACAGGGCCCCCCGATACGCAGTATTTT
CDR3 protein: CASSGTGPPDTQYF

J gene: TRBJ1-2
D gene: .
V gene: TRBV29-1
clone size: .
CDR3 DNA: TGCAGCGTTGAAGAGGACTCAGGGTACACCTTC
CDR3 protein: CSVEEDSGYTF

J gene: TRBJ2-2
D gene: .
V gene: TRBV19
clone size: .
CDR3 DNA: TGTGCCAGTACCATCGGGACAACGAACACCGGGGAGCTGTTTTTT
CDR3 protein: CASTIGTTNTGELFF

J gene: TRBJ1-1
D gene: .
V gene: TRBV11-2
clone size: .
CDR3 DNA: TGTGCCAGCAGCCGGGGACGGAACACTGAAGCTTTCTTT
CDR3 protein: CASSRGRNTEAFF

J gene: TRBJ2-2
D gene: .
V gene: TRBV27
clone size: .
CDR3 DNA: TGTGCCAGCAGTTTCCAGCCCACCGGGGAGCTGTTTTTT
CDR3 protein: CASSFQPTGELFF

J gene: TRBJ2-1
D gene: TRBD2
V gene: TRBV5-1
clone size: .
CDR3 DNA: TGCGCCAGCAGCCCCTGGAGCGGGGGTTACAATGAGCAGTTCTTC
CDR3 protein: CASSPWSGGYNEQFF

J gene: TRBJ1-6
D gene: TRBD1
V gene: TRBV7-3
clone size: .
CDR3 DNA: TGTGCCAGCAGCTTAAACAGGGGCCCTGATTCACCCCTCCACTTT
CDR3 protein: CASSLNRGPDSPLHF

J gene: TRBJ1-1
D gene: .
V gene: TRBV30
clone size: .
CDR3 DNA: TGTGCCTGGAACAATTTTGCAGGGTATACGGGTCGAGAAGCTTTCTTT
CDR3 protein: CAWNNFAGYTGREAFF

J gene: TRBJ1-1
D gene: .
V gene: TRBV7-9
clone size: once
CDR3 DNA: TGTGCCAGCAGCTCCCCAGACAGCCCTGAAGCTTTCTTT
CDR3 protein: CASSSPDSPEAFF

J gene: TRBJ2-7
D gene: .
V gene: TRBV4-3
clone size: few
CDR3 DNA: TGCGCCAGCAGCCAAGCCTCGGGTGCCTCCTACGAGCAGTACTTC
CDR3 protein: CASSQASGASYEQYF

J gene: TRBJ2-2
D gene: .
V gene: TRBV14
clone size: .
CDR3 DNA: TGTGCCAGCCTACAGTCGAGCGCGAACACCGGGGAGCTGTTTTTT
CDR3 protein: CASLQSSANTGELFF

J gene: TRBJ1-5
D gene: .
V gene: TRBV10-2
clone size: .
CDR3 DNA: TGCGCCAGCAGTGAAACCAGGGGTACTCAGCCCCAGCATTTT
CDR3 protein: CASSETRGTQPQHF

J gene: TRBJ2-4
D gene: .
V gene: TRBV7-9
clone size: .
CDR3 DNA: TGTGCCAGCAGCTTAGGGCAGGGCGCCGTTGTTCAGTACTTC
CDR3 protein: CASSLGQGAVVQYF

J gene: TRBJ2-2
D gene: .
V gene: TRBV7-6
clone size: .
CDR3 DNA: TGTGCCAGCAGCTTAGCAGGGGGGACCTCCGGGGAGCTGTTTTTT
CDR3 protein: CASSLAGGTSGELFF

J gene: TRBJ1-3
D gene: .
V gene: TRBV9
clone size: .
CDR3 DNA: TGTGCCAGCAGCATAGATTGGGGAGGTGGAAACACCATATATTTT
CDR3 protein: CASSIDWGGGNTIYF

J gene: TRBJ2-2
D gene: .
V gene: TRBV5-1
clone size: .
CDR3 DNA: TGCGCCAGCAGCCCCCGTGACAGTACCGGGGAGCTGTTTTTT
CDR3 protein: CASSPRDSTGELFF

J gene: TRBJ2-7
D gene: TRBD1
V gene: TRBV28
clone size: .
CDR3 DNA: TGTGCCAGCAGCCAGACAGGGTTGAGTGAGCAGTACTTC
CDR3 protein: CASSQTGLSEQYF

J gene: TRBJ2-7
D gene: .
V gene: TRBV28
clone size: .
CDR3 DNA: TGTGCCAGCAGCCAAGGCTCCTACGAGCAGTACTTC
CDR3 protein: CASSQGSYEQYF

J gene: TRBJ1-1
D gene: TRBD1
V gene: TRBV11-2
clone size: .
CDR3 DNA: TGTGCCAGCGCCCAGGGGGCTGAAGCTTTCTTT
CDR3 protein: CASAQGAEAFF

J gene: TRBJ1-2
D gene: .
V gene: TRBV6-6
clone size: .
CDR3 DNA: TGTGCCAGCAGTACGGCGGGGATTTTGCCCTACACCTTC
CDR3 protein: CASSTAGILPYTF

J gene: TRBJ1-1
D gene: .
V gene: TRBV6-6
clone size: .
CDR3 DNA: TGTGCCAGCAGTTATGGGGGCCCCTGGGCTACTGAAGCTTTCTTT
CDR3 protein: CASSYGGPWATEAFF

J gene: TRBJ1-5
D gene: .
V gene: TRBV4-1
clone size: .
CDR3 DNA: TGCGCCAGCAGCCAAGATTTCAATCAGCCCCAGCATTTT
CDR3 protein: CASSQDFNQPQHF

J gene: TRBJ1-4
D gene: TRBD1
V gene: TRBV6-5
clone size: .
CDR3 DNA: TGTGCCAGCAGTTACTTGGGACAGCCTAATGAAAAACTGTTTTTT
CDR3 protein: CASSYLGQPNEKLFF

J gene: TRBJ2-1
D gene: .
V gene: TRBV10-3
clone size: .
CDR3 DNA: TGTGCCATCAGCGCGTCGGGAACAGTTCGGTCCTACAATGAGCAGTTCTTC
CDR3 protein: CAISASGTVRSYNEQFF

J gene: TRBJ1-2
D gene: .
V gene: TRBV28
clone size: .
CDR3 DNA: TGTGCCACAACAGGTCTTACTAACTATGGCTACACCTTC
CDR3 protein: CATTGLTNYGYTF

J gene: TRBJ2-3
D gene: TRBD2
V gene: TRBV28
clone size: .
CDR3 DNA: TGTGCCAGCAGAAGCGGGGCACGCACAGATACGCAGTATTTT
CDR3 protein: CASRSGARTDTQYF

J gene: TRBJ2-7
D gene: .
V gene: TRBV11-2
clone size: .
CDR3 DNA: TGTGCCAGCAGCTTCTTCTCCGGGTCCTCCTACGAGCAGTACTTC
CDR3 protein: CASSFFSGSSYEQYF

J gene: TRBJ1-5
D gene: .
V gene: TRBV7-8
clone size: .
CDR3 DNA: TGTGCCAGCAGCTTAAGGACGATGGAGGGACAGCCCCAGCATTTT
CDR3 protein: CASSLRTMEGQPQHF

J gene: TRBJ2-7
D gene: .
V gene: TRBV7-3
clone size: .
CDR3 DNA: TGTGCCAGCAGCTACTCGGCCGGGGGCGGTTACGAGCAGTACTTC
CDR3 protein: CASSYSAGGGYEQYF

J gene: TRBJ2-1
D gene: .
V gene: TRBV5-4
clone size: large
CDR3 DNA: TGTGCCAGCAGCTTCGGTGGAAGCAATGAGCAGTTCTTC
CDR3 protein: CASSFGGSNEQFF

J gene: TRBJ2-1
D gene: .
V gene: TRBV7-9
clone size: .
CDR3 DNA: TGTGCCAGCAGCCCCCCAGCACGGGGGTTAACCTACAATGAGCAGTTCTTC
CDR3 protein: CASSPPARGLTYNEQFF

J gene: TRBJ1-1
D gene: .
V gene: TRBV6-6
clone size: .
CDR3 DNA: TGTGCCAGCAGGGGGGACGGTCCTGAAGCTTTCTTT
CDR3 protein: CASRGDGPEAFF

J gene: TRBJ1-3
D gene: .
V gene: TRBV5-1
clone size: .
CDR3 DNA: TGCGCCAGCAGCTTGGACCAGGGGATGGGAAACACCATATATTTT
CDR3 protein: CASSLDQGMGNTIYF

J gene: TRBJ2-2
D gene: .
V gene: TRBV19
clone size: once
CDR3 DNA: TGTGCCAGTAGTATCCGGGCAGGAGGCACCGGGGAGCTGTTTTTT
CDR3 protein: CASSIRAGGTGELFF

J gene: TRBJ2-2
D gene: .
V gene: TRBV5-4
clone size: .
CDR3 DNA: TGTGCCAGCAGCCTGTCGGAGTGGGACACCGGGGAGCTGTTTTTT
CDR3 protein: CASSLSEWDTGELFF

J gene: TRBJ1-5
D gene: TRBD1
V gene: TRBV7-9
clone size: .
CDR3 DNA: TGTGCCAGCAGCTCTGACAGGGAGAGCAATCAGCCCCAGCATTTT
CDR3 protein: CASSSDRESNQPQHF

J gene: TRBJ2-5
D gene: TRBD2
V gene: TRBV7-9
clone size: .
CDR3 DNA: TGTGCCAGCAGGCCAGACACCGGGAGGGAGACCCAGTACTTC
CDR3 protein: CASRPDTGRETQYF

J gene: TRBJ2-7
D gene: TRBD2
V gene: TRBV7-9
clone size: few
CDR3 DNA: TGTGCCAGCAGCTGGTTGACTAGCGGGAGGGGGGTCCCCTCCTACGAGCAGTACTTC
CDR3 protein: CASSWLTSGRGVPSYEQYF

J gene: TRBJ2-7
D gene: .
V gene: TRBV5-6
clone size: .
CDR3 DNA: TGTGCCAGCAGCTTGTTGGGACCATCCGGGTTCGAGCAGTACTTC
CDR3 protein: CASSLLGPSGFEQYF

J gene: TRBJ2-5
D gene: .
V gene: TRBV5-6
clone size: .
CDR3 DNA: TGTGCCAGCAGCTTGCTCCAGAAAGAGACCCAGTACTTC
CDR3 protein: CASSLLQKETQYF

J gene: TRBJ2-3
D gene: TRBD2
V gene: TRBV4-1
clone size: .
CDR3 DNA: TGCGCCAGCAGCCAAGATTTGTCGGGGGGTAGGGCAGATACGCAGTATTTT
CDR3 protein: CASSQDLSGGRADTQYF

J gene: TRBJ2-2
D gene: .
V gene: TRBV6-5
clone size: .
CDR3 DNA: TGTGCCAGCAGTTACGGGCAGAGAAACACCGGGGAGCTGTTTTTT
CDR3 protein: CASSYGQRNTGELFF

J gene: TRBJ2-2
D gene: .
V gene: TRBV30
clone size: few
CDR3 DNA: TGTGCCTGGAGTGCGGAGGGGGCGAACACCGGGGAGCTGTTTTTT
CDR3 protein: CAWSAEGANTGELFF

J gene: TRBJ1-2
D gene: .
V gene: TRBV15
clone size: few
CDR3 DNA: TGTGCCACCAGCCCCGACAGGCTAGACGTCTCTAACTATGGCTACACCTTC
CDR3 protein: CATSPDRLDVSNYGYTF